The 19 T cell receptor beta chains below come from one sample, sequenced in a study of technical replicates of blood from four donors. Assay used: immunoSEQ multiplex PCR; TCRdb lists only in-frame clones, some missing. Of 66,000 or so clones listed, 85% to 90% are singletons. Sequenced input: PBMCs. Every receptor here comes from a human donor in good health. Some clones in this sample may be carry-over from other donors' samples.

This CDR3 is CATSREGFSSYNEQFF. The CDR3, as DNA: TGTGCCACCAGCAGAGAGGGCTTTAGCTCCTACAATGAGCAGTTCTTC. The V call is TRBV15, the J call TRBJ2-1; D remains ambiguous. Germline V gene sequence: CDR1 LNHNV, CDR2 YYDKDF (reference sequence). CDR3 size: 16 residues. Trimming took 0 bases from V and 0 from J, leaving 9 bases between them.

V usage is TRBV19 and J usage is TRBJ2-7, with D unresolved. The CDR3 sequence is 14 residues long. With 3 bases removed from V and 2 bases from J, the gap between germline ends came to 11 bases. From germline, CDR1 is LNHDA and CDR2 SQIVND (reference sequence). CDR3 nucleotides: TGTGCCAGTAGTATCGGTGGGCTTCCCTACGAGCAGTACTTC. Its protein is CASSIGGLPYEQYF.

This clone has only one observation. This chain connects TRBV6-6 to TRBJ1-4; TRBD1 aligns across 7 bases. Germline loops: CDR1 MNHNY, CDR2 SVGAGI (reference sequence). The CDR3 length is 15 residues. V lost 5 bases to trimming and J lost 8 bases; unmatched junction nucleotides: 11. The CDR3 DNA is TGTGCCAGCAGTCCCGAGGGGGCGCCTGGGGAAAAACTGTTTTTT. Its protein is CASSPEGAPGEKLFF.

The chain combines TRBV5-4 with TRBJ2-7; 8 bases fit TRBD2. Germline V gene sequence: CDR1 SGHNT, CDR2 YYREEE (reference sequence). J gave up 5 bases and V 4 bases, and 8 bases lay outside the gene matches. The CDR3 has 14 residues. The CDR3 bases are TGTGCCAGCAGCGACCGGGGGGGCGAGCACGAGCAGTACTTC. This codes for CASSDRGGEHEQYF.

This clone appeared once. The rearrangement joins TRBV19 to TRBJ2-7; 7 positions match TRBD1. The germline gives CDR1 LNHDA, CDR2 SQIVND (reference sequence). V dropped 5 bases and J dropped 4; count of bases not matched to a gene: 5. The CDR3 spans 13 residues. The CDR3: CASSRDRSYEQYF. The CDR3 nucleotides are TGTGCCAGTAGTCGGGACAGATCATACGAGCAGTACTTC. Filled out from reference TRBV19 and TRBJ2-7, the complete variable domain reads DGGITQSPKYLFRKEGQNVTLSCEQNLNHDAMYWYRQDPGQGLRLIYYSQIVNDFQKGDIAEGYSVSREKKESFPLTVTSAQKNPTAFYLCASSRDRSYEQYFGPGTRLTVT.

J is TRBJ2-2 and V is TRBV11-2; 9 nucleotides line up with TRBD1. The V gene end was trimmed by 4 bases and the J gene end by 6 bases; junction bases not matched to a gene: 3. The CDR3 is 14 residues long. CDR1 and CDR2 from the germline V gene are SGHAT and FQNNGV. The CDR3 nucleotides read TGTGCCAGCAGCTCGAACAGGGGGCCCGGGGAGCTGTTTTTT. Residues: CASSSNRGPGELFF. Combining the CDR3 with reference TRBV11-2 and TRBJ2-2 gives the whole variable domain EAGVAQSPRYKIIEKRQSVAFWCNPISGHATLYWYQQILGQGPKLLIQFQNNGVVDDSQLPKDRFSAERLKGVDSTLKIQPAKLEDSAVYLCASSSNRGPGELFFGEGSRLTVL.

The chain links TRBV5-4 to TRBJ1-2; TRBD1 matches at 7 bases. Germline CDR1 is SGHNT and CDR2 is YYREEE (reference sequence). CDR3 size: 14 residues. The V gene end was trimmed by 4 bases and the J gene end by 6 bases; junction bases not matched to a gene: 9. The CDR3 sequence is CASSTRTGDHGYTF. The DNA for the CDR3 is TGTGCCAGCAGCACCCGAACAGGGGACCATGGCTACACCTTC.

J is TRBJ2-1 and V is TRBV15; D is possibly TRBD1 (6 bases). The CDR3 totals 16 residues. V lost 5 bases to trimming and J lost 0 bases, with 14 bases between them. Germline values: CDR1 LNHNV, CDR2 YYDKDF (reference sequence). The CDR3 protein is CATSYPQGSSYNEQFF. CDR3 DNA: TGTGCCACCAGCTATCCCCAGGGGAGCTCCTACAATGAGCAGTTCTTC.

The chain employs TRBV30 and TRBJ1-1; possible D gene TRBD1, 5 bases. With 5 bases removed from V and 4 bases from J, the gap between germline ends came to 23 bases. Germline-derived CDR1 and CDR2 are GTSNPN and SVGIG (reference sequence). The CDR3 length is 16 residues. In nucleotides, the CDR3 is TGTGCCTGGTCGCCATGGGGTGGGGGAGGGAGCACTGAAGCTTTCTTT. It codes for CAWSPWGGGGSTEAFF. The entire variable domain, with the rest obtained from reference TRBV30 and TRBJ1-1, is as follows: SQTIHQWPATLVQPVGSPLSLECTVEGTSNPNLYWYRQAAGRGLQLLFYSVGIGQISSEVPQNLSASRPQDRQFILSSKKLLLSDSGFYLCAWSPWGGGGSTEAFFGQGTRLTVV.

The chain recombines TRBV30 with TRBJ1-5; 7 bases match TRBD1. The V gene end was trimmed by 2 bases and the J gene end by 5 bases; junction bases not matched to a gene: 6. The CDR3 extends over 14 amino acids. The germline gives CDR1 GTSNPN, CDR2 SVGIG (reference sequence). The CDR3 loop reads CAWSSSTGHQPQHF. CDR3 coding DNA: TGTGCCTGGAGTTCCTCGACAGGGCATCAGCCCCAGCATTTT.

The J gene is TRBJ2-7, the V gene TRBV27; perhaps TRBD2 as D (7 bases). The CDR3 runs 17 residues. Germline V gene data show CDR1 as MNHEY and CDR2 as SMNVEV (reference sequence). Trimming stripped 2 bases from V and 3 bases from J, with 20 bases between. In nucleotides, the CDR3 is TGTGCCAGCAGTTTACTCCTTAAAGGGGGGGTCATCTACGAGCAGTACTTC. Amino acids: CASSLLLKGGVIYEQYF.

To note about this clone: The junction does not match germline at one end; this may be a read error. The CDR3, as DNA: TGCGCCAGCAACCAAGACGGCTTTGGGGGCGGAAACACCATATATTTT. It is translated as CASNQDGFGGGNTIYF. The chain has TRBV4-1 and TRBJ1-3, with D perhaps TRBD1 (6 bases). In germline, CDR1 is MGHRA, CDR2 YSYEKL. This CDR3 has 16 amino acids.

The chain combines TRBV10-3 with TRBJ2-7; TRBD2 agrees at 10 bases. The V gene end was trimmed by 0 bases and the J gene end by 3 bases; junction bases not matched to a gene: 5. Per germline, CDR1 ENHRY and CDR2 SYGVKD. This CDR3 contains 16 residues. In DNA, the CDR3 is TGTGCCATCAGTGAGTCTGGGGCTAGCGGGAGCTACGAGCAGTACTTC. It codes for CAISESGASGSYEQYF.

In this sample, this clone turned up a few times. DNA for the CDR3: TGTGCCAGCGATGACGGGTCCTACGAGCAGTACTTC. This gives the protein CASDDGSYEQYF. The rearrangement uses TRBV7-8 and TRBJ2-7; no firm D call. The V end was cut by 8 bases, the J end by 1 base, with 9 bases between. Germline-derived CDR1 and CDR2 are SGHVS and FQNEAQ. This CDR3 has 12 residues. Drawing the rest from reference TRBV7-8 and TRBJ2-7, the complete variable domain is GAGVSQSPRYKVAKRGQDVALRCDPISGHVSLFWYQQALGQGPEFLTYFQNEAQLDKSGLPSDRFFAERPEGSVSTLKIQRTQQEDSAVYLCASDDGSYEQYFGPGTRLTVT.

V is TRBV4-2 and J is TRBJ1-3; D unresolved. Germline V gene lookup returns CDR1 LGHNA and CDR2 YNFKEQ. The CDR3 length is 20 residues. V lost 4 bases to trimming and J lost 2 bases, with 27 bases between them. The CDR3 sequence is CASSLEGNGVRTLTGNTIYF. Written as DNA, the CDR3 is TGTGCCAGCAGCCTCGAGGGAAACGGAGTCAGGACTCTTACTGGAAACACCATATATTTT.

V is TRBV5-1 and J is TRBJ1-5, with TRBD1 as a possible D gene (5 bases). CDR3 length: 15 residues. Germline V gene lookup returns CDR1 SGHRS and CDR2 YFSETQ. V lost 0 bases and J 0 bases, leaving 7 bases between the germline ends. CDR3 sequence (DNA): TGCGCCAGCAGCTTGGAGGGGATTAGCAATCAGCCCCAGCATTTT. Protein product: CASSLEGISNQPQHF.

This clone was seen just once. The V and J genes are TRBV18 and TRBJ2-7; D is undetermined. The V gene lost 8 bases and the J gene lost 5 bases, with 13 bases spanning the gap. This CDR3 is built from 12 residues. The germline V gene has CDR1 KGHSH and CDR2 LQKENI. The CDR3 sequence is CASHNSQDEQYF. The CDR3 region has the DNA TGTGCCAGCCATAATTCGCAGGACGAGCAGTACTTC.

This clone was picked up one time. This chain joins TRBV5-8 and TRBJ2-7; 7 bases are shared with TRBD1. The junction had 12 bases not matched to a gene; V was cut back by 3 bases and J by 6 bases. CDR1 and CDR2 (germline): SGHTS, YDEGEE. The CDR3 runs 15 residues. The CDR3 reads CASSSGQNWQREQYF. For the CDR3, the DNA is TGTGCCAGCAGCTCGGGACAGAACTGGCAACGCGAGCAGTACTTC. The full variable domain, its missing parts supplied by reference TRBV5-8 and TRBJ2-7, is EAGVTQSPTHLIKTRGQQATLRCSPISGHTSVYWYQQALGLGLQFLLWYDEGEERNRGNFPPRFSGRQFPNYSSELNVNALELEDSALYLCASSSGQNWQREQYFGPGTRLTVT.

The chain combines TRBV5-1 with TRBJ2-6; no clear D. Trimming removed 1 base at V and 1 base at J, with 3 bases between. The CDR3 runs 14 residues. CDR1 and CDR2 (germline): SGHRS, YFSETQ. CDR3 nucleotide sequence: TGCGCCAGCAGCTTGTCTTCTGGGGCCAACGTCCTGACTTTC. The encoded protein is CASSLSSGANVLTF.